The text below deals with one T cell receptor (beta chain). The second PCR ran roughly 6 to 11 cycles with a sample-barcoded 5' primer and J-beta primers. TCRdb itself ran the 5' RACE reads through MiXCR, one entry per CDR3 protein. The sample contains about 1.5 million distinct CDR3 sequences, about 45% of which appear only once. The entry originates in a study of blood T cells in healthy people across ages. The germline gives CDR1 SGHRS, CDR2 YFSETQ. V was shortened by 4 bases and J by 10 bases, with 18 bases between the two germline ends. The CDR3 runs to 14 residues. The sequencing sample was made of blood. The TCR sequence derives from a woman between 18 and 29 years old in good health. The rearrangement links TRBV5-1 to TRBJ2-1; D is perhaps TRBD1 (6 bases). CDR3 sequence (DNA): TGCGCCAGCAGCCCCGCGACAGGCGGAAAGGAGCAGTTCTTC. Amino acid sequence: CASSPATGGKEQFF.